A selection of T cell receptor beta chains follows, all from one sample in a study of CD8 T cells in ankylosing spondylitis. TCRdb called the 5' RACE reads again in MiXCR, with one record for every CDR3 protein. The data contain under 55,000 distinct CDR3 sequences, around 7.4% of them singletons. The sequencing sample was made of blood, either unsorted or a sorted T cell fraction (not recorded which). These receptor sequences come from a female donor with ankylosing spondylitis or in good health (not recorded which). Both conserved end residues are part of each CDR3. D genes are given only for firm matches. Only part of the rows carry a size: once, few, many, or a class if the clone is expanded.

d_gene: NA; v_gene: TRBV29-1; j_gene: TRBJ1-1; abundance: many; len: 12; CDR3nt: TGCAGCGTCGCGTTCCAGAACACTGAAGCTTTCTTT; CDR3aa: CSVAFQNTEAFF
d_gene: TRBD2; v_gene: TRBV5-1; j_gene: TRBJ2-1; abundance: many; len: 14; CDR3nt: TGCGCCAGCAGCCGGGGGGGCTCCTACAATGAGCAGTTCTTC; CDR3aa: CASSRGGSYNEQFF
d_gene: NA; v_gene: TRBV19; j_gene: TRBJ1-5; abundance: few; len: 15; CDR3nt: TGTGCCAGTAGTATAGGCACAACCGGAAATCAGCCCCAGCATTTT; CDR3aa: CASSIGTTGNQPQHF
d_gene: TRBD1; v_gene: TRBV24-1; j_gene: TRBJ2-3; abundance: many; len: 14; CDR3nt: TGTGCCACCAGTACTCAGGGGGCCTCAGATACGCAGTATTTT; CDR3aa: CATSTQGASDTQYF
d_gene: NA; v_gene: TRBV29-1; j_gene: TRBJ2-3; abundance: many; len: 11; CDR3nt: TGCAGCGCGGCGAGCACAGATACGCAGTATTTT; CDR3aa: CSAASTDTQYF
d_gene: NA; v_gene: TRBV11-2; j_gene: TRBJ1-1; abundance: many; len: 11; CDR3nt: TGTGCCAGCAGCTTAATCGCTGAAGCTTTCTTT; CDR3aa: CASSLIAEAFF
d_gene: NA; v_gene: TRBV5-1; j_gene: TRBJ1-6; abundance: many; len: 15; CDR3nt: TGCGCCAGCAGCTTGGCGTGGCAGGGGATTTCACCCCTCCACTTT; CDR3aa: CASSLAWQGISPLHF
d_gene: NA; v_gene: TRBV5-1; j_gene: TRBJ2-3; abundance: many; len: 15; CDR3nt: TGCGCCAGCAGCTTAGGCTCACGGAGCACAGATACGCAGTATTTT; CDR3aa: CASSLGSRSTDTQYF
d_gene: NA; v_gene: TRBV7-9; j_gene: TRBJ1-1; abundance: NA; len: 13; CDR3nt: TGTGCCAGCAGCCTCACAGGGACGGTGCCAGCTTTCTTT; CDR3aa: CASSLTGTVPAFF
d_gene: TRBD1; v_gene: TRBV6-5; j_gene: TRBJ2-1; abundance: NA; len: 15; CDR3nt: TGTGCCAGCAGTTACGGACAGGGGGGCTACAATGAGCAGTTCTTC; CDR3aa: CASSYGQGGYNEQFF
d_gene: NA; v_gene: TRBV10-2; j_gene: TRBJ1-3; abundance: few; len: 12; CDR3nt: TGCGCCAGCGCCCTCTCTGGAAACACCATATATTTT; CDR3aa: CASALSGNTIYF
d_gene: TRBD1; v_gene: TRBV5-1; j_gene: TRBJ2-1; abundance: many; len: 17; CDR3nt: TGCGCCAGCAGAGCTCGGGACAGGGGGCGCGCCTACAATGAGCAGTTCTTC; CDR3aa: CASRARDRGRAYNEQFF
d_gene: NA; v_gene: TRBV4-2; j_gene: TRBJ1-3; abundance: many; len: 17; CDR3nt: TGTGCCAGCAGCCCACGACAGGTTCCTCTTTCTGGAAACACCATATATTTT; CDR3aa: CASSPRQVPLSGNTIYF